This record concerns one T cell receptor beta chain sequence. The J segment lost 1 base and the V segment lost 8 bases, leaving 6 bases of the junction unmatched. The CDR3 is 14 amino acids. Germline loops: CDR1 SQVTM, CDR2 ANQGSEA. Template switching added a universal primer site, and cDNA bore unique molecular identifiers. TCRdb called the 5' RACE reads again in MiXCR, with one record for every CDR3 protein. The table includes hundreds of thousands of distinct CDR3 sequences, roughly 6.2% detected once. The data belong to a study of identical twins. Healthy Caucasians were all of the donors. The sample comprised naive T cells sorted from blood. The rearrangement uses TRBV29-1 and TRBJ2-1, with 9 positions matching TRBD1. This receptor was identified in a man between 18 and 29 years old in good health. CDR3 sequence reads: CSNSGTGSYNEQFF. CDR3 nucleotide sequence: TGCAGCAACTCCGGGACAGGGTCCTACAATGAGCAGTTCTTC.